This T cell receptor (beta chain) derives from a study of blood T cell repertoires in COVID-19. Study at large: The United States, Italy and Spain supplied acute and convalescent COVID-19 samples. T cells, B-cell-depleted T cells, or PBMCs supplied cDNA or gDNA.

This clone came up once. Authors' processing steps: Estimated nucleated cell counts came from reference gene primer amplification. Repertoires were generated with immunoSEQ multiplex PCR, while TCRdb's copy carries only in-frame clones and drops some. V and J calls and clone size are those listed in that table; D and trimming were worked out from the DNA. The data contain under 55,000 clones, roughly 85% of them singletons. Source material: peripheral blood. The TCR sequence derives from a man aged 65 to 85 with acute or convalescent COVID-19.

CDR3 coding DNA: TGTGCCAGCAGCCAAGATGGGGGGAGGCGGGGCGAGCAGTACTTC. This translates into CASSQDGGRRGEQYF. The chain links TRBV4-2 to TRBJ2-7, with D tentatively TRBD2 (6 bases). The CDR3 extends over 15 amino acids. CDR1 and CDR2 (germline): LGHNA, YNFKEQ. Trimming took off 0 bases at V and 6 bases at J, with 15 bases between the two ends.